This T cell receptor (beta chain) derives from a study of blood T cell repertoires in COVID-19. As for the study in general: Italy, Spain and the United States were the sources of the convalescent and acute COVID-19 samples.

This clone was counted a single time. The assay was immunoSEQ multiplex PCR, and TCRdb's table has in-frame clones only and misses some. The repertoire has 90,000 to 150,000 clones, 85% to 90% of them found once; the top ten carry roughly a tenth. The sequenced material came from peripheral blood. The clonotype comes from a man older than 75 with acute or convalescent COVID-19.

The CDR3 region has the DNA TGTGCCAGCAGTTCCGGGACAGGGCTATCGGGGCCCCAGCATTTT. Its translation: CASSSGTGLSGPQHF. The chain combines TRBV27 with TRBJ1-5, with 9 bases fitting TRBD1. The V and J ends lost 4 bases and 9 bases, in that order; junction bases with no gene match: 10. The CDR3 has 15 residues. From germline, CDR1 is MNHEY and CDR2 SMNVEV (reference sequence).